The T cell receptor (beta chain) under discussion was sequenced for a study of T cell changes during pregnancy in multiple sclerosis (dated by TCRdb to between 2018 and 2020). Notes on the research overall: In women with multiple sclerosis, the researchers looked at how the T cell repertoire shifted as pregnancy progressed.

Its CDR3 holds 16 amino acids, cysteine through phenylalanine. The CDR3 DNA has 48 bases and is translated from base 1. Sequences SNHLY (CDR1) and FYNNEI (CDR2) are obtained from the germline V gene. Unmatched junction bases come to 7, with V trimmed by 5 bases and J by 2 bases. Note on this clone: Its specific antigen is unknown. No much larger clonotype is one base removed from it; base qualities were not supplied.

Libraries came from the immunoSEQ multiplex PCR assay. TCRdb provides this immuneACCESS table in a form limited to in-frame rearrangements. Some clones are lacking; in checked studies, under half of them reflect an unresolved V gene, and why the rest are absent is not known. For this sample the table gives over 80,000 clones, of which around 93% were detected only once. Of the sample, around 1.4% is held by the ten largest clones. This receptor was taken from a female donor in good health, enrolled as a control in a pregnancy study. The sequenced sample was peripheral blood, obtained in the third trimester of pregnancy. Here the chain combines TRBV2 and TRBJ1-5; TRBD1 lines up with 9 middle nucleotides. This receptor carries the CDR3 CASSRMGQGGNQPQHF. The DNA sequence is given as TGTGCCAGCAGTCGGATGGGACAGGGCGGCAATCAGCCCCAGCATTTT.